This T cell receptor (beta chain) comes out of a study of synovial regulatory T cells in juvenile arthritis (dated by TCRdb to between 2015 and 2016). Background on the whole study: Of the sequenced patients, several received methotrexate, one received methotrexate plus infliximab, a few were therapy-naive, and one had no treatment information. The study compared TCRbeta CDR3 repertoires of blood iaTreg cells, other blood Treg cells and synovial fluid Treg cells from matched patient samples. Effector T cell subsets were also sequenced in this cohort for comparisons, but the Treg dataset alone covers only blood and synovial fluid Treg cells. Treg and Teff subsets from roughly 10 JIA patients with active disease were included in the TCR repertoire comparisons.

The donors for the TCR repertoire analysis were approximately eleven juvenile idiopathic arthritis patients with active disease who had not reached inactive disease, of whom 3 were polyarticular and 8 were oligoarticular. A median age of nearly 12 years (range about 2.4-22.9) and a median disease duration of approximately seven years (range 0.2-19.1) were recorded for the TCR-sequenced patients. The samples for TCR repertoire analysis were obtained at two Italian centres. Peripheral blood mononuclear cells were separated on a Histopaque-1077 density gradient and then cryopreserved in roughly 90% FCS with roughly 10% DMSO. Counted from cysteine to phenylalanine, this CDR3 has 14 amino acids. There is no recorded DNA. CDR1 SGHTS and CDR2 YDEGEE were looked up in the germline V gene. Study-wide findings and limitations: Lower TCR diversity was observed in blood iaTreg cells than in other blood Treg cells, consistent with antigen-driven expansion. More CDR3 sequences were shared by synovial Treg cells with iaTreg cells than with other blood Treg cells, and a closer relation was confirmed by Chao-Jaccard similarity. Across patients, iaTreg TCR repertoires were largely private and overlapped partially with synovial Teff repertoires and blood CPL repertoires.

The library came from the immunoSEQ multiplex PCR assay. TCRbeta CDR3 sequencing was performed by Adaptive Biotechnologies. As for the original processing: To assess repertoire similarity, the researchers used the Chao-modified Jaccard index along with median clonotype overlap taken from 200 random subsamples at equal sample size. The similarity analyses were based on either productive nucleotide sequences or amino acid sequences translated in silico. Hierarchical clustering with single linkage and t-SNE based on Chao-modified Jaccard distances were used to compare repertoires. After normalising for sample size, the researchers measured repertoire diversity with the Renyi index across a range of alpha values. The clones in this table, taken by TCRdb from immuneACCESS, are in-frame only. Not every clone is retained; where verified, under half of the shortfall comes from an unresolved V gene, and the cause of the rest is unknown. The V and J calls and clone size were taken over from that table, and D and trimming were inferred from the DNA. The table for this sample shows about 10,000 clones. Clones ranked in the top ten supply over 0.75% of the sample.

Of note for this clone: Its cognate antigen has yet to be identified.

The receptor's source is a donor younger than 35 with juvenile idiopathic arthritis. Input material: Treg cells from blood. The cell subset or site label of this sample denotes: remaining (HLA-DR-negative) circulating blood Treg cells. Recombination connected TRBV5-8 to TRBJ1-5. The CDR3 corresponds to CASSPRLSNQPQHF.